The T cell receptor beta chain described here comes from a study of blood T cell repertoires in COVID-19. At the level of the study: Donors in Cohort 3 counted as recovered after two negative PCRs, clearance, or symptom resolution. Material from acute and convalescent COVID-19 was sourced from the United States, Italy and Spain. PBMCs, B-cell-depleted T cells, or T cells provided the cDNA or gDNA that made up the material.

CDR3 length equals 16 residues. Germline V lookup: CDR1 SGHAT, CDR2 FQNNGV. V lost 1 base and J lost 8, with 20 bases in between. Clones were read by immunoSEQ multiplex PCR, and TCRdb kept only the in-frame ones, dropping some. The data hold under 200,000 clones, with 86% observed a single time. The chain is built from TRBV11-2 and TRBJ1-2; D remains ambiguous. The receptor was derived from a woman aged 40 to 55 in a cohort exposed to, infected with or recovered from COVID-19 (not recorded which). Sample: PBMCs or T cells enriched from blood (not recorded which). This chain's CDR3 is CASSLGVHSKRKGYTF. The DNA of the CDR3 is TGTGCCAGCAGCTTAGGTGTCCACAGTAAAAGAAAGGGCTACACCTTC. The whole variable domain, remainder taken from reference TRBV11-2 and TRBJ1-2, is EAGVAQSPRYKIIEKRQSVAFWCNPISGHATLYWYQQILGQGPKLLIQFQNNGVVDDSQLPKDRFSAERLKGVDSTLKIQPAKLEDSAVYLCASSLGVHSKRKGYTFGSGTRLTVV.